Below are 22 T cell receptor beta chains sequenced from a single sample in a study of OX40 agonist ivuxolimab in advanced cancers. Libraries were prepared by immunoSEQ multiplex PCR; TCRdb keeps only in-frame clonotypes and omits some of them. The table includes 100,000 or so clones, more than 90% detected once. The material sequenced was CD4+ or CD8+ T cells sorted from blood, taken in a trial of the OX40 agonist ivuxolimab. The receptors were gathered from an adult with an advanced solid tumor such as melanoma, head and neck, liver or kidney cancer.

Points on this clone: A read error may account for a junction end that differs from germline. This chain uses TRBV2 with TRBJ2-7, with 7 bases matching TRBD2. Germline values: CDR1 SNHLY, CDR2 FYNNEI. This CDR3 region has 15 residues. CDR3 bases: TGTGCCAGCAGCGAAGGGGAGGGAGCAGCCTACGAGCAGTACTTC. Translation gives CASSEGEGAAYEQYF.

This clone was picked up a small number of times. This sequence joins TRBV21-1 and TRBJ1-2. TRBV21-1 is labeled a pseudogene. The CDR3 totals 16 residues. The CDR3 sequence: CASSKRSGRDYYGYTF. DNA for the CDR3: TGTGCCAGCAGCAAACGCTCTGGGCGAGACTACTATGGCTACACCTTC.

J is TRBJ2-1 and V is TRBV27; TRBD2 is a possible D gene (6 bases). The CDR3 length is 14 residues. The germline V gene has CDR1 MNHEY and CDR2 SMNVEV (reference sequence). V gave up 4 bases and J gave up 9 bases, with 16 bases separating them. CDR3 bases: TGTGCCAGCAGTTCCCAAATAAAGGGAGGTGAGCAGTTCTTC. Protein product: CASSSQIKGGEQFF.

The count of this clone is one. J is TRBJ2-3 and V is TRBV18; no definite D call. From germline, CDR1 is KGHSH and CDR2 LQKENI. The CDR3 sequence is 15 residues long. Trimming stripped 6 bases from V and 0 bases from J, with 13 bases between. The DNA of the CDR3 is TGTGCCAGCTCCCCTCGTGAAGCGAGCACAGATACGCAGTATTTT. Its translation is CASSPREASTDTQYF.

The rearrangement uses TRBV30 and TRBJ2-6; weak D call: TRBD1 (6 bases). V shed 0 bases and J shed 0 bases, with 21 bases lying between them. Germline V gene sequence: CDR1 GTSNPN, CDR2 SVGIG (reference sequence). CDR3 length: 20 residues. CDR3 sequence reads: CAWSVRPVARGSSGANVLTF. The CDR3 nucleotides read TGTGCCTGGAGTGTAAGACCGGTGGCCAGGGGAAGCTCTGGGGCCAACGTCCTGACTTTC.

The chain couples TRBV14 to TRBJ1-1; 10 bases map to TRBD1. Germline V gene data show CDR1 as SGHDN and CDR2 as FVKESK. Losses at the gene ends were 0 bases for V and 0 bases for J; bases not matched to a gene: 10. The CDR3 totals 19 residues. This chain's CDR3 is CASSQDYRDRGFMNTEAFF. CDR3 DNA: TGTGCCAGCAGCCAAGATTACCGGGACAGGGGTTTTATGAACACTGAAGCTTTCTTT. The variable domain in full, with the rest retrieved from reference TRBV14 and TRBJ1-1, is EAGVTQFPSHSVIEKGQTVTLRCDPISGHDNLYWYRRVMGKEIKFLLHFVKESKQDESGMPNNRFLAERTGGTYSTLKVQPAELEDSGVYFCASSQDYRDRGFMNTEAFFGQGTRLTVV.

The chain links TRBV12-5 to TRBJ1-3; D ambiguous. V was pared by 1 base and J by 0 bases, with 7 bases between. The CDR3 runs 15 residues. CDR1 LGHNT and CDR2 FRNRAP come from the germline V gene. The CDR3 sequence is CASGLGGYSGNTIYF. In nucleotides, the CDR3 is TGTGCTAGTGGTTTGGGCGGATACTCTGGAAACACCATATATTTT.

The chain uses TRBV27 and TRBJ1-1, with TRBD1 as a possible D gene (5 bases). With 3 bases removed from V and 0 bases from J, the gap between germline ends came to 11 bases. CDR3 length: 15 amino acids. Germline assignment: CDR1 MNHEY and CDR2 SMNVEV (reference sequence). The CDR3 protein is CASSFVGEMNTEAFF. The CDR3 DNA reads TGTGCCAGCAGTTTTGTAGGGGAGATGAACACTGAAGCTTTCTTT.

The genes are TRBV9 and TRBJ2-3; TRBD2 agrees at 8 bases. J gave up 1 base and V 3 bases, and 4 bases lay outside the gene matches. The germline CDR1 and CDR2 sequences are SGDLS and YYNGEE. The CDR3 length is 15 residues. The CDR3 DNA is TGTGCCAGCAGCGAGGGAGCGGGGGGCACAGATACGCAGTATTTT. Its translation: CASSEGAGGTDTQYF.

V usage is TRBV6-6 and J usage is TRBJ1-2; D uncertain. The CDR3 covers 13 residues. Germline assignment: CDR1 MNHNY and CDR2 SVGAGI (reference sequence). V was cut by 0 bases and J by 10 bases, with 12 bases left in between. CDR3 loop: CASSYSGNEVYTF. The CDR3 DNA sequence: TGTGCCAGCAGTTACTCAGGGAATGAGGTCTACACCTTC.

This clone was counted between two and nine times. The rearrangement links TRBV6-1 to TRBJ1-1, with a possible D match to TRBD1 (5 bases). Germline CDR1 reads MNHNS; CDR2 reads SASEGT. The CDR3 runs to 12 residues. Trimming cost V 7 bases and J 8 bases, with 14 bases left between them. In DNA form, the CDR3 reads TGTGCCAGCATTAGGAGGGGCCTGGAAGCTTTCTTT. Translating gives CASIRRGLEAFF.

This rearrangement joins TRBV27 to TRBJ1-4; no firm D call. V dropped 8 bases and J dropped 0 bases, with 7 bases sitting between them. The CDR3 consists of 13 residues. Per the germline V gene, CDR1 is MNHEY and CDR2 is SMNVEV (reference sequence). The CDR3 sequence is CASSEATNEKLFF. Here the CDR3 DNA reads TGTGCCAGCTCCGAAGCAACTAATGAAAAACTGTTTTTT.

This clone was seen only a few times. The V call is TRBV19, the J call TRBJ1-5, with TRBD1 as a possible D gene (6 bases). CDR1 and CDR2 (germline): LNHDA, SQIVND (reference sequence). V lost 3 bases and J 0 bases, leaving 15 bases between the germline ends. The CDR3 sequence is 17 residues long. In nucleotides, the CDR3 is TGTGCCAGTAGTATCTCCTCCGGGACACATAGCAATCAGCCCCAGCATTTT. Translated, it gives CASSISSGTHSNQPQHF.

V is TRBV27 and J is TRBJ1-1; possible D gene TRBD1, 5 bases. The CDR3 has 13 amino acids. From germline, CDR1 is MNHEY and CDR2 SMNVEV (reference sequence). Deletions cut 2 bases from V and 10 bases from J, with 14 bases between. CDR3 protein: CASSLAGERVAFF. The CDR3 nucleotides are TGTGCCAGCAGTTTAGCGGGGGAGAGGGTAGCTTTCTTT.

The rearrangement joins TRBV11-2 to TRBJ2-1, with D unresolved. Germline V gene data show CDR1 as SGHAT and CDR2 as FQNNGV. Trimming took 2 bases from V and 6 from J, leaving 11 bases between them. CDR3 length equals 14 residues. The CDR3 DNA reads TGTGCCAGCAGCTTAAGCCCTATGGCCAATGAGCAGTTCTTC. Amino acids: CASSLSPMANEQFF.

The chain combines TRBV13 with TRBJ2-2; maybe TRBD2 (6 bases). In germline, CDR1 is PRHDT, CDR2 FYEKMQ (reference sequence). The CDR3 has 15 residues. Trimming took 6 bases from V and 5 from J, leaving 16 bases between them. Here the CDR3 reads CASRAGTLQTGELFF. The CDR3 nucleotides read TGTGCCAGCAGGGCCGGGACTCTACAGACCGGGGAGCTGTTTTTT. The whole variable domain, remainder taken from reference TRBV13 and TRBJ2-2, is AAGVIQSPRHLIKEKRETATLKCYPIPRHDTVYWYQQGPGQDPQFLISFYEKMQSDKGSIPDRFSAQQFSDYHSELNMSSLELGDSALYFCASRAGTLQTGELFFGEGSRLTVL.

This clone was picked up a small number of times. The genes are TRBV27 and TRBJ2-7, with a possible D match to TRBD1 (6 bases). V was clipped by 8 bases and J by 3 bases, with 17 bases between them. The germline V gene has CDR1 MNHEY and CDR2 SMNVEV (reference sequence). This CDR3 is built from 14 residues. The CDR3 DNA follows: TGTGCCAGCGGATTAATTGGACAGTTCTACGAGCAGTACTTC. It is translated as CASGLIGQFYEQYF.

This clone was picked up one time. This chain joins TRBV6-1 and TRBJ1-2; a weak D match, TRBD1 (6 bases). Germline values: CDR1 MNHNS, CDR2 SASEGT. V lost 5 bases and J lost 2, with 9 bases in between. The CDR3 has 13 amino acids. The CDR3 DNA is TGTGCCAGCAGTTGGGACACCAACTATGGCTACACCTTC. Translating gives CASSWDTNYGYTF.

The chain employs TRBV14 and TRBJ2-7; D uncertain. Trimming removed 1 base at V and 4 bases at J, with 11 bases between. Germline assignment: CDR1 SGHDN and CDR2 FVKESK. This CDR3 spans 14 amino acids. DNA of the CDR3: TGTGCCAGCAGCCAAGCCTCAGCGACTTACGAGCAGTACTTC. Its translation: CASSQASATYEQYF.

This chain joins TRBV19 and TRBJ1-6; D unclear. V gave up 3 bases and J gave up 5 bases, with 14 bases separating them. There are 16 residues in the CDR3. Germline CDR1 and CDR2: LNHDA and SQIVND (reference sequence). The CDR3 coding sequence is TGTGCCAGTAGTATTTCCGCCGATACTAATAATTCACCCCTCCACTTT. Its translation is CASSISADTNNSPLHF.

This rearrangement joins TRBV28 to TRBJ2-7; 8 nucleotides agree with TRBD1. Germline values: CDR1 MDHEN, CDR2 SYDVKM. J was trimmed by 3 bases and V by 8 bases; bases with no gene match: 3. The CDR3 extends over 12 amino acids. Here the CDR3 reads CASRDRIYEQYF. The CDR3 nucleotides read TGTGCCAGCCGGGACAGGATCTACGAGCAGTACTTC.

The rearrangement uses TRBV14 and TRBJ1-1; 8 positions match TRBD1. The V gene's germline CDR1 is SGHDN and CDR2 FVKESK. The CDR3 runs 14 residues. J lost 5 bases, V lost 4 bases, and 6 bases had no gene match. The DNA of the CDR3 is TGTGCCAGCAGCCTGGCAGGGGGCGGGACTGAAGCTTTCTTT. It is translated as CASSLAGGGTEAFF.